Below, 7 T cell receptor beta chains from the same sample are listed, as sequenced in a study of blood T cell repertoires in COVID-19. Here immunoSEQ multiplex PCR was the method, and the copy in TCRdb shows in-frame clones only, minus some. This table has about 78,000 clones, about 92% appearing once. The sequencing sample was made of peripheral blood. Receptors originate from a woman between 50 and 59 years old in a cohort sampled during active COVID-19.

With respect to this clone: This specimen includes other DNA sequences encoding the same CDR3. The chain links TRBV18 to TRBJ2-5, with no clear D. The germline V gene encodes CDR1 KGHSH and CDR2 LQKENI. The CDR3 has 12 amino acids. V shed 6 bases and J shed 0 bases, with 5 bases lying between them. CDR3 amino acids: CASSPYQETQYF. For the CDR3, the DNA is TGTGCCAGCTCCCCGTACCAAGAGACCCAGTACTTC.

This rearrangement joins TRBV19 to TRBJ2-3; TRBD2 agrees at 9 bases. Germline V lookup: CDR1 LNHDA, CDR2 SQIVND (reference sequence). Trimming cost V 3 bases and J 5 bases; bases outside gene matches: 6. This CDR3 has 15 residues. CDR3 coding DNA: TGTGCCAGTAGTATCCCGCGGGAGGGCAGAGATACGCAGTATTTT. Translating gives CASSIPREGRDTQYF.

The chain has TRBV18 and TRBJ2-3; the match to TRBD2 covers 12 bases. V dropped 6 bases and J dropped 3; count of bases not matched to a gene: 10. The CDR3 totals 17 residues. The germline V gene encodes CDR1 KGHSH and CDR2 LQKENI. CDR3 region: CASSPRLAGVNTDTQYF. The CDR3 nucleotides are TGTGCCAGCTCGCCCAGACTAGCGGGAGTAAATACAGATACGCAGTATTTT.

The rearrangement uses TRBV21-1 and TRBJ2-4; the table gives TRBD1 as D, unverified against the DNA. TRBV21-1 is described as a pseudogene. The CDR3 is 16 residues long. CDR3 coding DNA: TGTGCCAGCCGCAGACACAGGGGTGAAGCCAAAAACATTCAGTACTTC. Protein product: CASRRHRGEAKNIQYF.

CDR3 residues: CASSPTSGIGEQFF. In DNA form, the CDR3 reads TGTGCCAGCAGCCCGACTAGCGGGATAGGTGAGCAGTTCTTC. The gene calls are TRBV3-1 (or the pseudogene TRBV3-2) and TRBJ2-1; 11 bases agree with TRBD2. V gave up 4 bases and J gave up 9 bases; unmatched junction bases: 5. The germline CDR1 and CDR2 sequences are LGHDT and YNNKEL (reference sequence). The CDR3 covers 14 residues.

The rearrangement uses TRBV28 and TRBJ1-5, with D hard to call. V was pared by 8 bases and J by 2 bases, with 7 bases between. The CDR3 has 12 amino acids. Germline loops: CDR1 MDHEN, CDR2 SYDVKM. CDR3 coding DNA: TGTGCCAGCGGGCGAGGCAATCAGCCCCAGCATTTT. Translating it yields CASGRGNQPQHF.

The gene calls are TRBV21-1 and TRBJ1-4; the tabulated D call, TRBD1, remains unverified against the DNA. TRBV21-1 is given as a pseudogene. The CDR3 contains 14 residues. CDR3 nucleotides: TGTGCCAGCAGCAGAGGGACAGGGGGCGAAAAACTGTTTTTT. Translating gives CASSRGTGGEKLFF.